Each of the 12 T cell receptor beta chains below was sequenced from the same sample in a study of Ad26.COV2.S vaccination and SARS-CoV-2 variants. The repertoire was sequenced with immunoSEQ multiplex PCR; TCRdb's copy has only in-frame clones and lacks some. The repertoire holds approximately 340,000 clones, with around 90% as singletons. The sequenced sample was peripheral blood, obtained after recovery from COVID-19. These receptors originate from a human donor who had recovered from COVID-19.

The chain joins TRBV25-1 to TRBJ1-2; D uncertain. The CDR3 consists of 11 residues. Trimming left V 8 bases short and J 4 bases short, with 8 bases between. Germline V lookup: CDR1 MGHDK, CDR2 SYGVNS. CDR3 bases: TGTGCCAGCGGATCGATCTATGGCTACACCTTC. Translating gives CASGSIYGYTF.

This chain uses TRBV18 with TRBJ1-2; 9 nucleotides align to TRBD1. The V and J ends lost 3 bases and 2 bases, in that order; junction bases with no gene match: 10. The CDR3 is 17 amino acids. From germline, CDR1 is KGHSH and CDR2 LQKENI. The CDR3 loop reads CASSPPRGTGPNYGYTF. The DNA for the CDR3 is TGTGCCAGCTCACCCCCTCGCGGGACAGGGCCAAACTATGGCTACACCTTC.

The gene calls are TRBV15 and TRBJ1-2; D not certain. This CDR3 comprises 11 residues. The ends were cut back, 5 bases at V and 1 base at J, with 2 bases in the middle. Germline V lookup: CDR1 LNHNV, CDR2 YYDKDF (reference sequence). As DNA, the CDR3 is TGTGCCACCAGCGATAACTATGGCTACACCTTC. Translating gives CATSDNYGYTF.

This chain joins TRBV5-1 and TRBJ2-7; 11 positions match TRBD1. The length of the CDR3 is 14 residues. Trimming cost V 3 bases and J 4 bases; bases outside gene matches: 3. Germline V gives CDR1 SGHRS, CDR2 YFSETQ. Here the CDR3 DNA reads TGCGCCAGCAGCTGGGGGACAGGGGGTTACGAGCAGTACTTC. Encoded protein: CASSWGTGGYEQYF.

This chain uses TRBV19 with TRBJ2-7; either TRBD1 or TRBD2 may fit D (5 bases each). CDR1 and CDR2 (germline): LNHDA, SQIVND (reference sequence). The CDR3 runs to 16 residues. V lost 4 bases and J 3 bases, leaving 19 bases between the germline ends. DNA for the CDR3: TGTGCCAGTAGTACCCGCACCGGGACCTCCAGCTACGAGCAGTACTTC. As protein: CASSTRTGTSSYEQYF. The variable domain in full, completed from reference TRBV19 and TRBJ2-7, reads DGGITQSPKYLFRKEGQNVTLSCEQNLNHDAMYWYRQDPGQGLRLIYYSQIVNDFQKGDIAEGYSVSREKKESFPLTVTSAQKNPTAFYLCASSTRTGTSSYEQYFGPGTRLTVT.

The V and J genes are TRBV7-9 and TRBJ2-7, with a weak D call TRBD1 (6 bases). Germline CDR1 and CDR2: SEHNR and FQNEAQ (reference sequence). The CDR3 runs 14 residues. The V gene lost 5 bases and the J gene lost 8 bases, with 19 bases spanning the gap. CDR3 in amino acids: CASSATTDRSQQYF. The CDR3 region has the DNA TGTGCCAGCAGCGCTACAACCGACAGGAGCCAGCAGTACTTC.

The V gene is TRBV6-5, the J gene TRBJ1-6; D is undetermined. Trimming stripped 2 bases from V and 10 bases from J, with 6 bases between. CDR1 is MNHEY, CDR2 SVGAGI, per germline. This CDR3 contains 12 residues. The CDR3 spells CASSYLGSPLHF. CDR3 bases: TGTGCCAGCAGTTACCTTGGGTCACCCCTCCACTTT.

This clone has only a few counts. V gene TRBV10-3 combines with J gene TRBJ2-2, with a weak D call TRBD1 (5 bases). Trimming left V 6 bases short and J 0 bases short, with 14 bases between. CDR1 is ENHRY and CDR2 is SYGVKD in the germline V gene. This CDR3 is 16 amino acids long. CDR3 in amino acids: CAIRRVVTANTGELFF. CDR3 nucleotide sequence: TGTGCCATCAGAAGAGTTGTGACAGCGAACACCGGGGAGCTGTTTTTT.

The J gene is TRBJ2-5, the V gene TRBV7-7; the D gene could be TRBD1 or TRBD2 (5 bases each). The CDR3 length is 15 residues. The V end lost 1 base, the J end lost 5 bases, and 14 bases lay between the germline ends. The V gene's germline CDR1 is SSHAT and CDR2 FNYEAQ (reference sequence). Here the CDR3 reads CASSLGLGAGETQYF. The CDR3 DNA reads as TGTGCCAGCAGCTTAGGCCTCGGGGCCGGGGAGACCCAGTACTTC.

This chain joins TRBV4-1 and TRBJ2-2; 9 nucleotides match TRBD2. After removal of 7 bases from V and 4 bases from J, the junction contained 10 bases not matched to a gene. The V gene's germline CDR1 is MGHRA and CDR2 YSYEKL. The CDR3 is made up of 16 amino acids. The CDR3 region is CASKQRGDFGTGELFF. The CDR3 DNA reads TGCGCCAGCAAGCAGCGGGGGGACTTCGGCACCGGGGAGCTGTTTTTT.

The rearrangement uses TRBV13 and TRBJ1-1, with D tentatively TRBD1 (5 bases). The ends were cut back, 7 bases at V and 0 bases at J, with 12 bases in the middle. Germline-derived CDR1 and CDR2 are PRHDT and FYEKMQ (reference sequence). The CDR3 is made up of 14 amino acids. CDR3 region: CASTWDGMNTEAFF. DNA for the CDR3: TGTGCCAGCACCTGGGACGGCATGAACACTGAAGCTTTCTTT.

The CDR3, as DNA: TGCGCCAGCAGCTTACGGGGGGGATTTAGCACAGATACGCAGTATTTT. Encoded protein: CASSLRGGFSTDTQYF. This sequence joins TRBV5-1 and TRBJ2-3; 8 nucleotides agree with TRBD2. Germline V gene sequence: CDR1 SGHRS, CDR2 YFSETQ. CDR3 size: 16 residues. V gave up 2 bases and J gave up 0 bases; unmatched junction bases: 5.